One sample yielded the 4 T cell receptor beta chains listed below, sequenced in a study of T cells expressing NK-cell markers (dated by TCRdb to between 2020 and 2021). Library preparation used 5' RACE. TCRdb lists the instrument as Illumina HiSeq 2000. Following TCRdb reprocessing, every CDR3 protein sequence forms one entry, and DNA is not provided. Per the sample table, the count is about 260,000 distinct CDR3 sequences. The ten largest clones capture under 0.5% of the sample. Sequences were obtained from blood T cells: a sorted CD56 or NKG2C T cell subset, CD4+ or CD8+ T cells, or bulk PBMC T cells (not recorded which). Receptors originate from a young man in good health. Donor details come from another sample of the same person, matched by shared clones.

The chain carries TRBV5-1 and TRBJ2-1; lacking DNA, the TRBD2 call made by TCRdb goes unchecked. CDR1 SGHRS and CDR2 YFSETQ come from the germline V gene. The CDR3 is 15 residues long. The CDR3: CASSGLAGGPVEQFF.

This CDR3 reads CASSSYRGRGELFF. The rearrangement uses TRBV7-6 and TRBJ2-2; TCRdb outputs TRBD1, but without DNA this stays unchecked. The CDR3 covers 14 residues. The germline V gene encodes CDR1 SGHVS and CDR2 FNYEAQ.

The CDR3: CASSQRRDRGAYNEQFF. The V gene is TRBV4-2, the J gene TRBJ2-1; TCRdb proposes TRBD1, but this gene call is untestable without DNA. Germline-derived CDR1 and CDR2 are LGHNA and YNFKEQ. This CDR3 has 17 residues.

The rearrangement joins TRBV6-2 or TRBV6-3 to TRBJ1-1; TCRdb outputs TRBD1, but without DNA this stays unchecked. The CDR3 runs 16 residues. Germline CDR1 and CDR2: MNHEY and SVGEGT. This CDR3 reads CASSPDRVVMNTEAFF.